The rows below give T cell receptor beta chains drawn from one sample of a study of vaccination effects on CD4 cells after COVID-19. The table came from immunoSEQ multiplex PCR; TCRdb's copy has only in-frame clones and leaves some out. The sample includes tens of thousands of clones, 76% of them seen just once. For these TCRs, the target antigens are not known. Sequences were derived from CD4+ T cells from PBMCs cultured with HCoV-OC43 spike peptides, sampled after COVID-19 vaccination. The receptor source for this set is a human donor who received a COVID-19 vaccine. The CDR3 runs from the conserved cysteine through the conserved F or W. D genes are given only for firm matches. Size tells how often a clone was seen (once, few, many) or the class of an expanded clone, and some rows leave it out.

abundance	v_gene	j_gene	d_gene	CDR3nt	CDR3aa
.	TRBV3-1/TRBV3-2	TRBJ1-3	.	TGTGCCAGCAGCCAAAGTTTACAACCTGGAAACACCATATATTTT	CASSQSLQPGNTIYF
.	TRBV5-1	TRBJ1-2	.	TGCGCCAGCAGCTTGGATCGGGGCCGGGGAGCTAACTATGGCTACACCTTC	CASSLDRGRGANYGYTF
.	TRBV10-2	TRBJ2-5	.	TGCGCCAGCAGTCGGAAGGCGGCAAGGCAAGAGACCCAGTACTTC	CASSRKAARQETQYF
.	TRBV6-5	TRBJ1-3	.	TGTGCCAGCAGCCCAACAGCGCTCGGAAACACCATATATTTT	CASSPTALGNTIYF
.	TRBV9	TRBJ2-3	.	TGTGCCAGCAGCGCCCGGACCGTCGATACGCAGTATTTT	CASSARTVDTQYF
.	TRBV6-5	TRBJ1-3	.	TGTGCCAGCAGTTACAGCAGGGGCAACTCGAACACCATATATTTT	CASSYSRGNSNTIYF
.	TRBV7-2	TRBJ1-2	.	TGTGCCAGCAGCTTATCGGGGTTTGGCTACACCTTC	CASSLSGFGYTF
.	TRBV24-1	TRBJ2-1	.	TGTGCCACCAGTGATCCGTTAGAGGAGCAGTTCTTC	CATSDPLEEQFF
once	TRBV24-1	TRBJ2-3	.	TGTGCCACCGGAGACCGCACAGATACGCAGTATTTT	CATGDRTDTQYF
.	TRBV27	TRBJ2-3	.	TGTGCCAGCAGTCGGGGGGCCTTCACAGATACGCAGTATTTT	CASSRGAFTDTQYF
.	TRBV2	TRBJ1-4	TRBD1	TGTGCCAGCAGATCGGACAGGGGTAATGAAAAACTGTTTTTT	CASRSDRGNEKLFF
few	TRBV19	TRBJ1-1	TRBD1	TGTGCCAGTAGTGCCCCCAGGGGGCTGGTCACTGAAGCTTTCTTT	CASSAPRGLVTEAFF
.	TRBV5-5	TRBJ1-1	.	TGTGCCAGCAGCTTGGGGTTCGTGGTTGAAGCTTTCTTT	CASSLGFVVEAFF
.	TRBV19	TRBJ1-2	.	TGTGCCAGTAGTCCTGACCGAGCCTATGGCTACACCTTC	CASSPDRAYGYTF
.	TRBV6-5	TRBJ2-5	.	TGTGCCAGCATCACAAGCGCGGGCGAGACCCAGTACTTC	CASITSAGETQYF
.	TRBV7-3	TRBJ2-4	.	TGTGCCAGCAGCTTACCCTCCTCAGCCAAAAACATTCAGTACTTC	CASSLPSSAKNIQYF
.	TRBV5-4	TRBJ1-2	.	TGTGCCAGCAGCCTACACTACCAGGGAGGCTACACCTTC	CASSLHYQGGYTF
few	TRBV2	TRBJ2-3	TRBD1	TGTGCCAGCACCCTGGACAGGGAGGCCACAGATACGCAGTATTTT	CASTLDREATDTQYF
once	TRBV13	TRBJ2-6	.	TGTGCCAGCAGCTTAGGGGGGGCCGCTGGGGCCAACGTCCTGACTTTC	CASSLGGAAGANVLTF
.	TRBV5-5	TRBJ2-1	TRBD1	TGTGCCAGCAGCTTGGGCAGGGGGACCTACAATGAGCAGTTCTTC	CASSLGRGTYNEQFF
.	TRBV7-3	TRBJ2-1	TRBD2	TGTGCCAGCAGCTTAACCGGACGAGCTAGCGGGATCGATGAGCAGTTCTTC	CASSLTGRASGIDEQFF
.	TRBV7-3	TRBJ2-1	.	TGTGCCAGCAGCTCTGTCTGGGGCGATGAGCAGTTCTTC	CASSSVWGDEQFF
few	TRBV6-5	TRBJ2-2	.	TGTGCCAGCTCCCAGGGCAACACCGGGGAGCTGTTTTTT	CASSQGNTGELFF
few	TRBV2	TRBJ2-2	TRBD2	TGTGCCAGCAGTCTTGAGCGGGGGGACACCGGGGAGCTGTTTTTT	CASSLERGDTGELFF
.	TRBV27	TRBJ1-2	.	TGTGCCAGCGGCCCCCAGGTCTCAGCTAACTATGGCTACACCTTC	CASGPQVSANYGYTF
.	TRBV24-1	TRBJ2-2	.	TGTGCCACCAGTGATTTGGGGGGGTCCGGGACCGGGGAGCTGTTTTTT	CATSDLGGSGTGELFF
.	TRBV6-1	TRBJ1-2	.	TGTGCCAGCAGTGAAGGCCCAGGCGAGTATGGCTACACCTTC	CASSEGPGEYGYTF
few	TRBV18	TRBJ1-6	.	TGTGCCAGCTCACCTACAGGGTACAATTCACCCCTCCACTTT	CASSPTGYNSPLHF
.	TRBV2	TRBJ2-2	TRBD2	TGTGCCAGCAGCGTTAGCGGGGGGACTAACACCGGGGAGCTGTTTTTT	CASSVSGGTNTGELFF
.	TRBV10-3	TRBJ1-2	.	TGTGCCATAGAGGCTTCGGACGGGACCTATGGCTACACCTTC	CAIEASDGTYGYTF
few	TRBV9	TRBJ1-3	.	TGTGCCAGCAGCGAGCAAGCCACAGGGTTTGGAAACACCATATATTTT	CASSEQATGFGNTIYF
.	TRBV3-1/TRBV3-2	TRBJ1-2	TRBD1	TGTGCCAGCAGCCTAAACAGGGGGAGAATCTATGGCTACACCTTC	CASSLNRGRIYGYTF
.	TRBV6-2/TRBV6-3	TRBJ2-5	TRBD2	TGTGCCAGCAGTTACGGGGTAGCGGGGAGGTCAGAGACCCAGTACTTC	CASSYGVAGRSETQYF